This is a list of T cell receptor beta chains from one sample in a study of cytomegalovirus exposure and HLA in healthy donors. Method: immunoSEQ multiplex PCR; TCRdb's copy keeps in-frame clones and lacks some. Among about 260,000 clones listed, roughly four fifths were seen once. The sample taken for sequencing was PBMCs. The receptors here all came from a woman between 35 and 50 years old in good health and CMV-seropositive. Both conserved end residues are part of each CDR3. D genes are given only for firm matches. The size field is filled for only some rows; it gives once, few, many or a size class.

>NA|TRBV19|TRBD2|TRBJ2-3
CASSFGLAGGTQYF
TGTGCCAGTAGTTTCGGACTAGCGGGAGGAACGCAGTATTTT
>NA|TRBV12-5|TRBD2|TRBJ2-3
CASGLPTLAGVVGTQYF
TGTGCTAGTGGTTTGCCAACACTAGCGGGAGTCGTTGGTACGCAGTATTTT
>NA|TRBV11-3|TRBD1|TRBJ2-1
CASSLTGANEQFF
TGTGCCAGCAGCTTAACAGGGGCCAATGAGCAGTTCTTC
>NA|TRBV2|TRBD1|TRBJ1-2
CASSLDRGDFNYGYTF
TGTGCCAGCAGCCTCGACAGGGGCGACTTCAACTATGGCTACACCTTC
>few|TRBV10-3|NA|TRBJ2-2
CAISVVPEGTGELFF
TGTGCCATCAGTGTGGTCCCGGAGGGCACCGGGGAGCTGTTTTTT
>NA|TRBV9|NA|TRBJ2-1
CATLEGVELGEQFF
TGTGCCACCCTCGAGGGGGTTGAGTTGGGAGAGCAGTTCTTC
>few|TRBV6-1|TRBD1|TRBJ2-7
CASSGGTGSSYEQYF
TGTGCCAGCAGTGGGGGGACAGGGAGCTCCTACGAGCAGTACTTC
>NA|TRBV9|NA|TRBJ2-1
CASSFRTGDEQFF
TGTGCCAGCAGCTTCCGGACTGGGGATGAGCAGTTCTTC
>NA|TRBV11-3|TRBD2|TRBJ2-7
CASSSGREGPEQYF
TGTGCCAGCAGCTCGGGGCGGGAGGGCCCCGAGCAGTACTTC
>NA|TRBV7-2|TRBD1|TRBJ2-2
CASSLRRTGGEGELFF
TGTGCCAGCAGCTTAAGGAGGACAGGGGGCGAAGGGGAGCTGTTTTTT
>few|TRBV10-3|NA|TRBJ2-5
CAISQGLTQQETQYF
TGTGCCATCAGCCAAGGACTAACCCAACAAGAGACCCAGTACTTC
>NA|TRBV28|NA|TRBJ1-2
CASSPPGSNYGYTF
TGTGCCAGCAGCCCCCCGGGGTCGAACTATGGCTACACCTTC
>NA|TRBV2|TRBD1|TRBJ1-1
CAETGGGTEAFF
TGTGCGGAGACAGGGGGTGGCACTGAAGCTTTCTTT
>NA|TRBV30|NA|TRBJ2-3
CACQDKVADTQYF
TGTGCCTGCCAGGACAAAGTGGCAGATACGCAGTATTTT
>NA|TRBV29-1|NA|TRBJ2-7
CSVEGRSYEQYF
TGCAGCGTTGAGGGGAGGTCCTACGAGCAGTACTTC
>NA|TRBV4-3|NA|TRBJ2-7
CASSQDWAAGEQYF
TGCGCCAGCAGCCAAGATTGGGCCGCCGGAGAGCAGTACTTC
>few|TRBV11-3|TRBD1|TRBJ1-1
CASSIRGPGTEAFF
TGTGCCAGCAGCATCAGGGGGCCGGGCACTGAAGCTTTCTTT
>few|TRBV6-1|NA|TRBJ2-1
CASSDLSTRGNEQFF
TGTGCCAGCAGTGACTTATCTACCCGGGGCAATGAGCAGTTCTTC
>NA|TRBV7-2|TRBD1|TRBJ2-6
CASSLQGVAGANVLTF
TGTGCCAGCAGCTTGCAGGGGGTTGCTGGGGCCAACGTCCTGACTTTC
>NA|TRBV7-9|NA|TRBJ2-6
CASSLGGGSGANVLTF
TGTGCCAGCAGCTTAGGAGGGGGATCTGGGGCCAACGTCCTGACTTTC
>once|TRBV30|NA|TRBJ2-3
CAWSGQATDTQYF
TGTGCCTGGAGTGGACAGGCCACAGATACGCAGTATTTT
>NA|TRBV2|TRBD2|TRBJ2-2
CASTPRASGRTGELFF
TGTGCCAGCACCCCAAGGGCTAGCGGGAGAACCGGGGAGCTGTTTTTT
>NA|TRBV5-5|TRBD1|TRBJ1-2
CASSTYGTGIDYGYTF
TGTGCCAGCAGTACTTACGGGACAGGGATCGACTATGGCTACACCTTC
>NA|TRBV7-3|TRBD2|TRBJ2-1
CASSSGTSGYNEQFF
TGTGCCAGCAGCTCCGGGACTAGCGGTTACAATGAGCAGTTCTTC
>NA|TRBV6-1|NA|TRBJ1-4
CATLGGRTEKLFF
TGTGCCACCCTCGGGGGGAGGACTGAAAAACTGTTTTTT
>NA|TRBV6-1|TRBD1|TRBJ2-1
CASSGGQNPYNEQFF
TGTGCCAGCAGTGGGGGACAGAATCCCTACAATGAGCAGTTCTTC
>few|TRBV7-3|TRBD2|TRBJ2-1
CASSRVGGRAGNEQFF
TGTGCCAGCAGCAGAGTGGGCGGGAGGGCCGGTAATGAGCAGTTCTTC
>NA|TRBV5-1|TRBD1|TRBJ2-7
CASSIGTGGPHEQYF
TGCGCCAGCAGCATTGGGACAGGGGGCCCACACGAGCAGTACTTC